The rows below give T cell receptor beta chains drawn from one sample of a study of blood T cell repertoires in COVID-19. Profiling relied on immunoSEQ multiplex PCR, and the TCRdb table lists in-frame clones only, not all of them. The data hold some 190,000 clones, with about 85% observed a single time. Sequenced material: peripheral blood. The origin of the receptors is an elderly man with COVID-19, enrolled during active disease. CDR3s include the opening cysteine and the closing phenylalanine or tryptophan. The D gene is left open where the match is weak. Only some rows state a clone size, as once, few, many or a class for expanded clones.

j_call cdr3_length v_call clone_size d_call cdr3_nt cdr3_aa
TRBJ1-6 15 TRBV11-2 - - TGTGCCAGCAGCTTCCGGGGAGGGGGAGGATCACCCCTCCACTTT CASSFRGGGGSPLHF
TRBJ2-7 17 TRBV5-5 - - TGTGCCAGCAGCTTAGAGGGGCGCGGGACGAAAGACTACGAGCAGTACTTC CASSLEGRGTKDYEQYF
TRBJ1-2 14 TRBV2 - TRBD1 TGTGCCAGCAGTCCCAGGGGGCCCAACTATGGCTACACCTTC CASSPRGPNYGYTF
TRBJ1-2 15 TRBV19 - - TGTGCCAGTAGTATATCCTCTTCCTATAACTATGGCTACACCTTC CASSISSSYNYGYTF
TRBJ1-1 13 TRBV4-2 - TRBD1 TGTGCCAGCAGCCAGGACAGGGATTCTGAAGCTTTCTTT CASSQDRDSEAFF
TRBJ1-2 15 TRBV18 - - TGTGCCAGCTCACCACCGTCTCTGGCTCAATATGGCTACACCTTC CASSPPSLAQYGYTF
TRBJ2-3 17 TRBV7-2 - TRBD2 TGTGCCAGCAGCTTAGAGGGACTAGCGGGGGGCACAGATACGCAGTATTTT CASSLEGLAGGTDTQYF
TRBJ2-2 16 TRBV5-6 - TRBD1 TGTGCCAGCAGCTTGGGATGGCAGGGGGCGACCGGGGAGCTGTTTTTT CASSLGWQGATGELFF
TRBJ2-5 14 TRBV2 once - TGTGCCAGTTTGGATCTGGGGGCACAAGAGACCCAGTACTTC CASLDLGAQETQYF
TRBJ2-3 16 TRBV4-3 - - TGCGCCAGCAGCGAAGGGGCATCCCGCGCCACAGATACGCAGTATTTT CASSEGASRATDTQYF
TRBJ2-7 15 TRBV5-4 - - TGTGCCAGCAGCCCCCCGGGATGGAGTGGCTACGAGCAGTACTTC CASSPPGWSGYEQYF
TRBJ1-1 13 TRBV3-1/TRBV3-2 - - TGTGCCAGCAGCCAAGTGGGGAGCACTGAAGCTTTCTTT CASSQVGSTEAFF
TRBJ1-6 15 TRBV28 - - TGTGCCAGCGCCACCGGGACTCTGAGGGATTCACCCCTCCACTTT CASATGTLRDSPLHF
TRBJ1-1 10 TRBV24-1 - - TGTGCCATAGGGGGGGCTGAAGCTTTCTTT CAIGGAEAFF
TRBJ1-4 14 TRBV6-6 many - TGTGCCAGCAGTTATGAACGGGGATTAGGAAAACTGTTTTTT CASSYERGLGKLFF
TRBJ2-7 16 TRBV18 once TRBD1 TGTGCCAGCTCATCGACCGGGACAGGGGCCTCCTACGAGCAGTACTTC CASSSTGTGASYEQYF
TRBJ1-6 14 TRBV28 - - TGTGCCAGCAGTCGAGGGGGGGTTTATTCACCCCTCCACTTT CASSRGGVYSPLHF
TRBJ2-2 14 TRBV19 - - TGTGCCAGTGGCCCAACGGGAGAGCCCGGGGAGCTGTTTTTT CASGPTGEPGELFF
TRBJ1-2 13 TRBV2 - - TGTGCCAGCAGGGAAGAGGGGTTCTATGGCTACACCTTC CASREEGFYGYTF
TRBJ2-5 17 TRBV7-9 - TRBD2 TGTGCCAGCAGCTTGGGGACTAGCGGGATTACGGGGGAGACCCAGTACTTC CASSLGTSGITGETQYF
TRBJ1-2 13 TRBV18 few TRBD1 TGTGCCAGCTCACAGGGACAGGGGGCAGTCCTCACCTTC CASSQGQGAVLTF
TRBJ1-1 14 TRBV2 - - TGTGCCAGCAGGGGAGACCGCGCGAAGGCTGAAGCTTTCTTT CASRGDRAKAEAFF
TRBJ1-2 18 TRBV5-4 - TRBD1 TGTGCCAGCAGCTTGGGACCGGACAGGGCCCTTGACCCGTATGGCTACACCTTC CASSLGPDRALDPYGYTF
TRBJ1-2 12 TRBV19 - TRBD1 TGTGCCAGTAGTCTAACAGGGGCTGGCTACACCTTC CASSLTGAGYTF
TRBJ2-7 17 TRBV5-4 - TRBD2 TGTGCCAGCAGCCCCAAAGGAGGGACTAGCGGGGCCTACGAGCAGTACTTC CASSPKGGTSGAYEQYF
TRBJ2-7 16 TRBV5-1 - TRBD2 TGCGCCAGCAGCCCTCTACTAGCGGGGGGTACCTACGAGCAGTACTTC CASSPLLAGGTYEQYF
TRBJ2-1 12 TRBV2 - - TGTGCCAGCACCCAGAGACTGGCTGAGCAGTTCTTC CASTQRLAEQFF
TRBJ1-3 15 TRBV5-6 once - TGTGCCAGCAGCTGGGGCGCCGTGGGTGGAAACACCATATATTTT CASSWGAVGGNTIYF
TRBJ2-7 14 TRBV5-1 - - TGCGCCAGCAGCTTGGCACAGGGTGTCAACGAGCAGTACTTC CASSLAQGVNEQYF
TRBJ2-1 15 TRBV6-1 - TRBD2 TGTGCCAGCAGTGAAAATAGCGGGGCATACAATGAGCAGTTCTTC CASSENSGAYNEQFF
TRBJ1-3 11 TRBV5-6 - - TGTGCCAGCAGCTTTCTCAACACCATATATTTT CASSFLNTIYF
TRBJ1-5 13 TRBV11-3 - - TGTGCCAGCAGCTTAGAGTACAATCAGCCCCAGCATTTT CASSLEYNQPQHF
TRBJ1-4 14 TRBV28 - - TGTGCCAGCAGGCAGGGCGGCACTAATGAAAAACTGTTTTTT CASRQGGTNEKLFF
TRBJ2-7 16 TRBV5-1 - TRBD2 TGCGCCAGCAGCTTAATACTAAGCGGGGACTCTAGTGAGCAGTACTTC CASSLILSGDSSEQYF
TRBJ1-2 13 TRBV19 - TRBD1 TGTGCCAGTGGAACAGGGGGAAGCTATGGCTACACCTTC CASGTGGSYGYTF
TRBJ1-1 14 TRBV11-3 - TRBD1 TGTGCCAGCAGACCCGACAGGGTCAACACTGAAGCTTTCTTT CASRPDRVNTEAFF
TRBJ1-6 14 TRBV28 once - TGTGCCAGCAGTCCATTGCTGGGGGGGTCACCCCTCCACTTT CASSPLLGGSPLHF